The text below deals with one T cell receptor beta chain. These data come from a study of blood T cell repertoires in COVID-19. Across the whole study: The samples span acute and convalescent COVID-19 from the United States, Italy and Spain.

Participant reports of clinical history set cohort assignment. Either two negative PCRs, clearance, or symptom resolution qualified Cohort 3 donors as recovered. Germline V gene lookup returns CDR1 MDHEN and CDR2 SYDVKM. V shed 6 bases and J 14 bases; nucleotides not matched to a gene: 15. This CDR3 is built from 13 residues. Methods used by the authors: Amplification of reference gene primers was used by the study to estimate nucleated cell counts. Method: immunoSEQ multiplex PCR; TCRdb's copy keeps in-frame clones and lacks some. V, J and clone size reflect that table, while D and trimming were determined from the DNA. There are under 300,000 clones in the sample; 85% to 90% occur only once, and over 2% lies in the top ten.

The V and J genes are TRBV28 and TRBJ1-2, with 7 bases that match TRBD1. The clonotype was recovered from a woman in her late teens or twenties who had recovered from COVID-19. Sample: PBMCs or T cells enriched from blood (not recorded which). This CDR3 reads CASRPTQDRVQTF. The DNA for the CDR3 is TGTGCCAGCAGACCAACCCAAGACAGGGTTCAGACCTTC.